The clone carrying this T cell receptor beta chain occurred once. Antigen: not known. CDR3 length equals 16 residues. The V and J ends lost 3 bases and 5 bases, in that order; junction bases with no gene match: 7. CDR1 SGHRS and CDR2 YFSETQ come from the germline V gene. Clones were read by immunoSEQ multiplex PCR, and TCRdb kept only the in-frame ones, dropping some. Of 650,000 to 750,000 clones listed, less than 80% were seen once; the top ten hold 1.8%. These data are taken from a study of shared clonotypes between healthy human individuals. Study-wide findings and caveats: The donor pool, a small one, limited the genetic and exposure-history diversity represented.

The sequence derives from a woman in her 30s in good health. The sequencing input was memory CD4+ T cells sorted from blood. Subset noted: CD45RA-negative fraction. The V call is TRBV5-1, the J call TRBJ2-1; 11 bases line up with TRBD2. CDR3 bases: TGCGCCAGCAGCTCTAGCGGGAGGCGTGCCAACAATGAGCAGTTCTTC. Amino acids: CASSSSGRRANNEQFF.